The 16 T cell receptor beta chains reported below all come from one sample, sequenced in a study of T cells in Graves' hyperthyroidism and ophthalmopathy. The TCR beta CDR3 regions underwent amplification using RNA transcripts as the source. A set of HTBI primers served as the primers for a first-round RT-PCR of the TCR CDR3. TCRdb reprocessed the multiplex PCR reads via MiXCR and lists one record per CDR3 protein. This table holds some 690,000 distinct CDR3 sequences, roughly 17% found once. What was sequenced was blood. These receptor sequences come from a man in his forties or fifties with Graves' hyperthyroidism.

This clonotype has ten or more counts. The rearrangement joins TRBV30 to TRBJ2-1; 11 bases are shared with TRBD2. The CDR3 is made up of 14 amino acids. V shed 3 bases, J shed 7 bases, and the junction held 5 bases outside the gene matches. Germline V gene lookup returns CDR1 GTSNPN and CDR2 SVGIG (reference sequence). DNA of the CDR3: TGTGCCTGGAGAATTAGCGGGAGGGGAAATGAGCAGTTCTTC. Translating gives CAWRISGRGNEQFF.

This clonotype was seen a single time. This chain joins TRBV10-3 and TRBJ1-3; D possibly corresponds to TRBD1 (5 bases). V dropped 7 bases and J dropped 0 bases, with 13 bases sitting between them. The CDR3 length is 15 residues. CDR1 and CDR2 from the germline V gene are ENHRY and SYGVKD. This chain's CDR3 is CAINQNRISGNTIYF. The CDR3 coding sequence is TGTGCCATCAACCAAAACAGGATCTCTGGAAACACCATATATTTT.

This clonotype was counted between two and nine times. The rearrangement links TRBV28 to TRBJ2-6; 8 bases are shared with TRBD1. The germline gives CDR1 MDHEN, CDR2 SYDVKM. The CDR3 is 17 residues long. J was trimmed by 3 bases and V by 6 bases; bases with no gene match: 10. In nucleotides, the CDR3 is TGTGCCAGCAGGACAGACCAGGGGGCGGGTGGGGCCAACGTCCTGACTTTC. The encoded protein is CASRTDQGAGGANVLTF.

The V call is TRBV7-9, the J call TRBJ2-7, with 7 bases identical to TRBD2. Trimming at V came to 0 bases and at J to 2 bases, leaving 10 bases not matched to a gene. The germline V gene encodes CDR1 SEHNR and CDR2 FQNEAQ (reference sequence). The length of the CDR3 is 17 residues. The chain's CDR3 is CASSLAFVGRGTYEQYF. The CDR3, as DNA: TGTGCCAGCAGCTTAGCGTTCGTCGGGCGGGGGACCTACGAGCAGTACTTC.

The sample holds a few counts of this clonotype. The chain recombines TRBV18 with TRBJ2-7; tentatively, D is TRBD1 (6 bases). V was trimmed by 5 bases and J by 0 bases, leaving 8 bases between them. CDR3 size: 13 residues. Looked up from germline, CDR1 is KGHSH and CDR2 is LQKENI. The DNA of the CDR3 is TGTGCCAGCTCAGCAGGGGCCTCCTACGAGCAGTACTTC. It translates to CASSAGASYEQYF.

This clonotype occurred once. The CDR3 carries no conserved terminal phenylalanine or tryptophan, so it likely arises from a read error. The chain uses TRBV7-2 and TRBJ2-1, with 7 nucleotides matching TRBD1. CDR3 length: 16 amino acids. V lost 5 bases, J lost 2 bases, and 9 bases stayed unmatched. In germline, CDR1 is SGHTA, CDR2 FQGNSA. This chain's CDR3 is CASSLKQGLPYNEQFS. CDR3 DNA: TGTGCCAGCAGCCTAAAACAGGGGTTACCCTACAATGAGCAGTTCTCC.

This clonotype was seen at least ten times. This chain joins TRBV3-1 and TRBJ2-7; maybe TRBD1 (5 bases). V was pared by 4 bases and J by 5 bases, with 9 bases between. The CDR3 runs 12 residues. The germline gives CDR1 LGHDT, CDR2 YNNKEL (reference sequence). The CDR3 here is CASSRQGDEQYF. The CDR3 DNA is TGTGCCAGCAGCCGCCAGGGCGACGAGCAGTACTTC.

The rearrangement links TRBV5-1 to TRBJ2-7; no clear D. Germline assignment: CDR1 SGHRS and CDR2 YFSETQ. This CDR3 has 15 residues. Between the trimmed V and J ends, which lost 4 bases and 6 bases, there was a span of 20 bases. In DNA form, the CDR3 reads TGCGCCAGCAGCGAGGACCTTGGGATAGTTGGCGAGCAGTACTTC. It encodes CASSEDLGIVGEQYF.

This clonotype was observed many times. V usage is TRBV27 and J usage is TRBJ2-1, with D possibly TRBD2 on 6 matching bases. Germline CDR1 and CDR2: MNHEY and SMNVEV (reference sequence). The V end was cut by 7 bases, the J end by 10 bases, with 23 bases between. This CDR3 is built from 15 residues. CDR3 in amino acids: CASTRTGTLLEEQFF. CDR3 nucleotide sequence: TGTGCCAGCACACGAACCGGGACTCTGCTGGAGGAGCAGTTCTTC.

This clonotype appeared many times. V usage is TRBV11-2 and J usage is TRBJ2-2; 13 bases fit TRBD2. The CDR3 is made up of 16 amino acids. Per germline, CDR1 SGHAT and CDR2 FQNNGV. J lost 6 bases, V lost 5 bases, and 6 bases had no gene match. CDR3 loop: CASSRTSGSFAGELFF. For the CDR3, the DNA is TGTGCCAGCAGCCGGACTAGCGGGAGCTTCGCCGGGGAGCTGTTTTTT.

This clonotype was observed a handful of times. The rearrangement links TRBV3-1 to TRBJ2-7; D perhaps matches TRBD1 (6 bases). The ends were cut back, 0 bases at V and 3 bases at J, with 12 bases in the middle. In germline, CDR1 is LGHDT, CDR2 YNNKEL (reference sequence). The CDR3 is 15 residues long. The CDR3 reads CASSQDLQGRYEQYF. In nucleotides, the CDR3 is TGTGCCAGCAGCCAAGATTTACAGGGACGCTACGAGCAGTACTTC.

This clonotype has just a few counts. The V call is TRBV7-6, the J call TRBJ1-1; D unresolved. CDR1 and CDR2 from the germline V gene are SGHVS and FNYEAQ. Trimming removed 4 bases at V and 0 bases at J, with 15 bases between. The CDR3 spans 16 residues. In DNA, the CDR3 is TGTGCCAGCAGCTCAATTTTAGGCAACATGAACACTGAAGCTTTCTTT. Residues: CASSSILGNMNTEAFF.

CDR3 protein: CASSSGTGYNQPQHF. In nucleotides, the CDR3 is TGTGCCAGCAGTTCCGGGACAGGTTACAATCAGCCCCAGCATTTT. This sequence joins TRBV28 and TRBJ1-5; 8 bases map to TRBD1. The germline gives CDR1 MDHEN, CDR2 SYDVKM. The junction had 5 bases not matched to a gene; V was cut back by 4 bases and J by 3 bases. The CDR3 is 15 amino acids.

This clonotype has a handful of counts. A much bigger clone sits one base away, suggesting this may be a read error. The V and J genes are TRBV28 and TRBJ1-1, with TRBD1 as a possible D gene (6 bases). The CDR3 runs to 13 residues. The germline V gene has CDR1 MDHEN and CDR2 SYDVKM. V gave up 5 bases and J gave up 8 bases, with 15 bases separating them. CDR3 protein: CASSPTSTGEAFF. The CDR3 DNA reads TGTGCCAGCAGTCCTACATCGACAGGCGAAGCTTTCTTT.

This clonotype was seen at least ten times. Here the CDR3 DNA reads TGTGCCAGCAGTGAGGCCGGGACAGGGGAGCACGAGCAGTACTTC. This encodes CASSEAGTGEHEQYF. The rearrangement joins TRBV6-1 to TRBJ2-7, with 10 bases lining up with TRBD1. The trim removed 3 bases at V and 5 bases at J, leaving 7 bases unmatched. The germline V gene has CDR1 MNHNS and CDR2 SASEGT. CDR3 size: 15 residues.

This clonotype has at least ten counts. This rearrangement joins TRBV12-3 or TRBV12-4 to TRBJ1-6, with D uncertain. This CDR3 is 11 amino acids long. The V gene lost 2 bases and the J gene lost 8 bases, with 1 base spanning the gap. The chain's CDR3 is CASSLYSPLHF. DNA for the CDR3: TGTGCCAGCAGTTTATATTCACCCCTCCACTTT.